This paragraph reports one T cell receptor beta chain. Its antigen is still unknown. Base qualities are not at hand, and no much larger clone is one base apart. To identify antigen-specific CD4+ T cell clonotypes by their expansion, the ViraFEST assay first stimulated PBMC with viral peptide pools and then applied TCR sequencing. After about 10 days of culture, CD4+ T cells were isolated with the EasySep CD4+ T cell isolation kit. Convalescent patients had PCR-confirmed SARS-CoV-2 infection between March and December 2020, before Alpha, Beta and Delta variants emerged in the United States. Around 2.1 million PBMC per well were cultured with about 10 ug/ml peptides in IMDM containing approximately 4.7% human AB serum, around 10 IU/ml IL-2 and gentamicin. Half of the culture medium was replaced with fresh IL-2-containing medium on days 3 and 7. Unless noted otherwise, every peptide stimulation condition was cultured in triplicate wells. Using Ficoll-Paque Plus gradient centrifugation, PBMC were separated from whole blood and then either used fresh or cryopreserved at -140C. The QIAamp micro DNA kit was used to extract genomic DNA from the cultured CD4+ T cells.

This sample is drawn from a study of vaccination effects on CD4 cells after COVID-19 (dated by TCRdb to between 2021 and 2024). Describing the broader study: Participants received two doses of either the BNT162b2 or the mRNA-1273 mRNA SARS-CoV-2 vaccine. Pre-vaccine samples were drawn from a couple of convalescent patients 16 days and one week before the first dose, at 142 and 148 days after COVID-19 diagnosis. SARS-CoV-2 spike-specific CD4+ TCR repertoires from before and after mRNA vaccination were compared in COVID-19 convalescent patients and in infection-naive vaccine recipients. A total of 10 COVID-19 convalescent patients and a handful of SARS-CoV-2-naive healthy vaccine recipients were included in the full study. Cultures from other donors in the study were sequenced with the Oncomine TCR Beta short-read assay on an Illumina iSeq 100.

The germline V gene sets CDR1 to SQVTM and CDR2 to ANQGSEA. V loses 4 bases, J loses 0 bases, and the germline ends lie 25 bases apart. There are 19 amino acids in the CDR3, from cysteine to phenylalanine inclusive. Just the 57-base CDR3 DNA is kept, in frame starting at base 1. What the research found in general, with its limitations: In convalescent patients, the post-vaccine spike-reactive repertoire consisted mainly of new vaccine-induced clones, largely distinct from infection-induced clones. The study was limited by a small number of convalescent patients and lacked early post-infection timepoints. Both infection-induced and vaccine-induced clones contracted markedly at late post-vaccination timepoints, which is consistent with waning T cell responses.

Library creation used the immunoSEQ multiplex PCR assay. DNA from the cultured, isolated CD4+ T cells was subjected to TCR beta CDR3 sequencing. In the original analysis: The analysis removed non-productive TCR sequences, trimmed reads to the CDR3 region, and retained only CDR3s that were 7 or more amino acids long. Antigen-specific clonotypes were identified with the MANAFEST web app by comparing expansion in peptide wells against reference cultures. Positive clones required FDR<0.05 expansion versus reference and all other wells, odds ratio above 5, and frequency above 0.1% in two replicate wells. A clonotype was called cross-reactive if it was significantly expanded both in SARS-CoV-2 spike wells and in at least one common cold coronavirus spike condition. Using the stringdist R package, CDR3 similarity was measured by Levenshtein distance, and unrooted trees were constructed with ape in R 3.6.1. This is the immuneACCESS table as TCRdb keeps it, with only in-frame sequences that have V and J called. A part of the clones is gone; compared with another copy, unresolved V genes explain less than half, and the rest is unexplained. That table furnishes V, J and clone size, whereas the DNA furnished D and trimming. The sample contains about 45,000 clones, 60% to 75% of them found a single time. The ten largest clones capture about 30% of the sample.

The sequences come from CD4+ T cells from PBMCs cultured with a peptide pool, collected before COVID-19 vaccination. Here the chain combines TRBV29-1 and TRBJ2-1; TRBD2 is a weak D gene call, 7 bases matching. The receptor was derived from a human donor who had a prior SARS-CoV-2 infection. The DNA is TGCAGCGTTGTAGGGGGGGGCCCCGGGAAGGTAGGCTCCTACAATGAGCAGTTCTTC. Translated, it gives CSVVGGGPGKVGSYNEQFF.